This T cell receptor beta chain was recorded in a study of T cell repertoires in cytomegalovirus infection. Whole-study context: CMV epitopes, recently identified HLA-C-restricted and well-studied HLA-B-restricted, were used.

In TCRdb, the reads were re-called with MiXCR into one record per CDR3 protein. The sample has 830,000 or so distinct CDR3 sequences, about 31% seen once; the top ten hold 9.5% to 15%. CDR3 length equals 16 residues. Trimming at V came to 6 bases and at J to 0 bases, leaving 10 bases not matched to a gene. Germline CDR1 reads SGHKS; CDR2 reads YYEKEE (reference sequence). This clonotype was seen only a few times. What it binds is unknown. The sequence came from a human donor in good health (CMV status not recorded). Some clones in this sample may be carry-over from other donors' samples. The chain employs TRBV5-5 and TRBJ1-1, with 8 bases identical to TRBD1. The starting material was cultured CD8+ T cells from PBMCs, obtained from culture after CMV antigen stimulation. The CDR3, as DNA: TGTGCCAGCACCCTACGGACAGGGACCTTGAACACTGAAGCTTTCTTT. It yields the protein CASTLRTGTLNTEAFF.